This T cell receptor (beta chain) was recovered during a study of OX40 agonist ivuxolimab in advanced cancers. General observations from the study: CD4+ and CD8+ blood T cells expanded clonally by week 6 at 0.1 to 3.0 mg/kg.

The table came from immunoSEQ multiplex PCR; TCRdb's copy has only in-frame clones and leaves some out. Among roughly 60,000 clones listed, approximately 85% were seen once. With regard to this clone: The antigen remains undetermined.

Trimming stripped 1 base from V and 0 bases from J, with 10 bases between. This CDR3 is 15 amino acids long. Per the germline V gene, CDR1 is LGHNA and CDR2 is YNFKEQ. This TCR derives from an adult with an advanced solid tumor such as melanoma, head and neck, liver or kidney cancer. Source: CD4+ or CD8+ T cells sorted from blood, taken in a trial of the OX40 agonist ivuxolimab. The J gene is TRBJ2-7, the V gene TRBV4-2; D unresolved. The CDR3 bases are TGTGCCAGCAGCCAAGCGGCAGAGAGCTCCTACGAGCAGTACTTC. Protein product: CASSQAAESSYEQYF.